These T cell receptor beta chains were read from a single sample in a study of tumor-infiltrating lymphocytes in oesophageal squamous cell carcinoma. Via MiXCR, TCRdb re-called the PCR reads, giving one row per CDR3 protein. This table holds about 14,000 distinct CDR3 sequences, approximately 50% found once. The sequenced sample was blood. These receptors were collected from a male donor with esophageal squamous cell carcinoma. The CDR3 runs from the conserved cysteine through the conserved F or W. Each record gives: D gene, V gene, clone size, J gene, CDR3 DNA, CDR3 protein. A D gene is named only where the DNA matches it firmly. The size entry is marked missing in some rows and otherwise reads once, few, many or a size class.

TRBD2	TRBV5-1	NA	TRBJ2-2	TGCGCCAGCAGCTTCGGTCTAGCGGGGGGTCGGAACACCGGGGAGCTGTTTTTT	CASSFGLAGGRNTGELFF
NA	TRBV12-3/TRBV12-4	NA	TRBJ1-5	TGTGCCAGCAGTTTTTCGGAAAATCAGCCCCAGCATTTT	CASSFSENQPQHF
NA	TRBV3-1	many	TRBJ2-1	TGTGCCAGCAGCCAAGTGTTTGCTGCGCCCAATGAGCAGTTCTTC	CASSQVFAAPNEQFF
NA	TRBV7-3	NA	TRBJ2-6	TGTGCCAGCAGCTTCCTCCGGGACCCTTTGGGCTCTGGGGCCAACGTCCTGACTTTC	CASSFLRDPLGSGANVLTF
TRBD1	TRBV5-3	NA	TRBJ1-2	TGTGCCAGCAGCTTGGGCTGGGGACAGGGGAACTATGGCTACACCTTC	CASSLGWGQGNYGYTF
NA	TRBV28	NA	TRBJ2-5	TGTGCCAGCAATCGGCTAGCGTCCCAAGAGACCCAGTACTTC	CASNRLASQETQYF
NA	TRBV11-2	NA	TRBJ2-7	TGTGCCAGCAGCTTAGCGTTCTACGAGCAGTACTTC	CASSLAFYEQYF
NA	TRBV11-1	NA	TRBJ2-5	TGTGCCAGCAGCTTAGCGCAGAACAGTCTACAAGAGACCCAGTACTTC	CASSLAQNSLQETQYF
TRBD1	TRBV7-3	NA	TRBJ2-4	TGTGCCAGCAGCAAGGGACAGGGAGGAAAAAACATTCAGTACTTC	CASSKGQGGKNIQYF
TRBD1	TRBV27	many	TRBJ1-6	TGTGCCAGCAGTTTGACAGGGCCCTATAATTCACCCCTCCACTTT	CASSLTGPYNSPLHF
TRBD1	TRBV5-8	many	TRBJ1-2	TGTGCCAGCGAACACCGAGACAGGGGTTTGGGCTACACCTTC	CASEHRDRGLGYTF
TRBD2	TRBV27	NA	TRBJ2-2	TGTGCCAGCACTTCCGGGACTAGCGGGAGAGGCACCGGGGAGCTGTTTTTT	CASTSGTSGRGTGELFF
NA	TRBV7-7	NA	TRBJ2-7	TGTGCCAGCAGCCCCGGGACCAAGGGGGGCGAGCAGTACTTC	CASSPGTKGGEQYF
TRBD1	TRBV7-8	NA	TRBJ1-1	TGTGCCAGCAGCTTAGGGCAGGGGGCGAGGACTGAAGCTTTCTTT	CASSLGQGARTEAFF